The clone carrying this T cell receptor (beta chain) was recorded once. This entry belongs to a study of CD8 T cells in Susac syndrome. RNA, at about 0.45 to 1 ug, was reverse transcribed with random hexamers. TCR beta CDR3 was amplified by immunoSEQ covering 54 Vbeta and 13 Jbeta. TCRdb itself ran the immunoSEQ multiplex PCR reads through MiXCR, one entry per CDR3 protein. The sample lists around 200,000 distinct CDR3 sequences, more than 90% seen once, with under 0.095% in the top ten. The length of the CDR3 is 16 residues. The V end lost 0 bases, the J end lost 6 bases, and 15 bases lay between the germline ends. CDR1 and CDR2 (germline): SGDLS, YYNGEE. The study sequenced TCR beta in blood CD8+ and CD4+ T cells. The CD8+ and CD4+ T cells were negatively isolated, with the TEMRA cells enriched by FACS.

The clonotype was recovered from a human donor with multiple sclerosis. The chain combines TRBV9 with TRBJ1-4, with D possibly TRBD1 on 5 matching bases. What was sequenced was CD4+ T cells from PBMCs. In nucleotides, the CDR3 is TGTGCCAGCAGCGTAGCCGGGAAGGGGATTGATGAAAAACTGTTTTTT. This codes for CASSVAGKGIDEKLFF.